Given below is one T cell receptor beta chain in context. Antigen specificity is unknown. This sample is part of a study of shared clonotypes between healthy human individuals. Study findings and constraints: The sampled material consisted only of blood, and tissue repertoires are likely to differ.

Germline-derived CDR1 and CDR2 are ENHRY and SYGVKD. Trimming removed 4 bases at V and 6 bases at J, with 7 bases between. There are 12 residues in the CDR3. The repertoire was sequenced with immunoSEQ multiplex PCR; TCRdb's copy has only in-frame clones and lacks some. Of a few million clones listed, approximately 96% are singletons. The specimen sequenced was naive CD4+ T cells sorted from blood. The subset is: CD45RA+ positively selected. V and J are TRBV10-3 and TRBJ2-1; no reliable D call. The clonotype was recovered from a man aged 18-30 years in good health. CDR3 residues: CAISGAANEQFF. CDR3 coding DNA: TGTGCCATCAGTGGGGCGGCCAATGAGCAGTTCTTC.